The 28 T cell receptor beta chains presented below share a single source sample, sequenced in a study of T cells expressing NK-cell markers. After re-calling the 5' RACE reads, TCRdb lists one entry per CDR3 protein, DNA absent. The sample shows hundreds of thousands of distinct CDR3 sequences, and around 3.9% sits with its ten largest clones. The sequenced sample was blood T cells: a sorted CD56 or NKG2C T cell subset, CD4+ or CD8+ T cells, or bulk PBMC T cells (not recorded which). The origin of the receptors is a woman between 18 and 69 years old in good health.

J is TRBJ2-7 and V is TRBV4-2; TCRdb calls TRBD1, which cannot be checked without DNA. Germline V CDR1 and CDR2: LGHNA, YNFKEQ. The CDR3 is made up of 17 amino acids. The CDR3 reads CASSQDRGATPLYEQYF.

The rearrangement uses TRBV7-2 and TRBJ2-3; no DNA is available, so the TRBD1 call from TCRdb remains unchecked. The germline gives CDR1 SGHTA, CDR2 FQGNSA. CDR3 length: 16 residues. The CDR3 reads CASSLAIVQGGRTQYF.

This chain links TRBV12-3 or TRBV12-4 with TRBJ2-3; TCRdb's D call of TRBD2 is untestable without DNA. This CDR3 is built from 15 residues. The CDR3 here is CASSPRLAAGNTQYF.

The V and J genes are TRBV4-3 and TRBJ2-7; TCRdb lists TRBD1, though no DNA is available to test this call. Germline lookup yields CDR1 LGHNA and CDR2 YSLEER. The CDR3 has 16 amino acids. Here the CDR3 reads CASSQGVTGGAYEQYF.

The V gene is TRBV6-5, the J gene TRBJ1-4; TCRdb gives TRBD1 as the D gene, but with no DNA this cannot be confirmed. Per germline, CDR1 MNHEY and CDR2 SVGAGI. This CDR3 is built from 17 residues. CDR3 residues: CASSYRDGGATNEKLFF.

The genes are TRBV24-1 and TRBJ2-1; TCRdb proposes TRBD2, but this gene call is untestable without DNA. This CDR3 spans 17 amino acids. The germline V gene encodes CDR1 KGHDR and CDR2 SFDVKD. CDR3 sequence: CATSDSDTSGLSNEQFF.

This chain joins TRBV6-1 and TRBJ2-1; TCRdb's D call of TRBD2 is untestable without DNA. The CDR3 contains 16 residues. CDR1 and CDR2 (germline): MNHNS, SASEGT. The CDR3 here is CASSAPPGGQRGEQFF.

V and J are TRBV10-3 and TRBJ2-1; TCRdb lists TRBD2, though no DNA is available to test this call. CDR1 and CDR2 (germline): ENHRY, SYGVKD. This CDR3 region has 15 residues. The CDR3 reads CAISETASGRNEQFF.

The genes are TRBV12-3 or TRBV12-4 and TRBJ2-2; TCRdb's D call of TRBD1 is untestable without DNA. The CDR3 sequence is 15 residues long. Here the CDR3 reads CASRRPGRPTGELFF.

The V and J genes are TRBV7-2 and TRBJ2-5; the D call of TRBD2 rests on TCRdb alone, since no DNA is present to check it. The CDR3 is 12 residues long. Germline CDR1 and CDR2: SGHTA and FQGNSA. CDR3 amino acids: CASSLLAETQYF.

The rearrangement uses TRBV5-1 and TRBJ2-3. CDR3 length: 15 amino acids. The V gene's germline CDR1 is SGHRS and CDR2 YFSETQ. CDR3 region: CASSLPGPSTDTQYF.

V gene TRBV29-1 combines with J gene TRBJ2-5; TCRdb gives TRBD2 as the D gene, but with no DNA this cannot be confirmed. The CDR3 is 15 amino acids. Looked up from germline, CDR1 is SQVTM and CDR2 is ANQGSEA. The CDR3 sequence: CSVEGELAGVETQYF.

CDR3 sequence reads: CSVVSAKGGNTIYF. V is TRBV29-1 and J is TRBJ1-3. This CDR3 comprises 14 residues. Germline V gene sequence: CDR1 SQVTM, CDR2 ANQGSEA. The whole variable domain, filled in from reference TRBV29-1 and TRBJ1-3, reads SAVISQKPSRDICQRGTSLTIQCQVDSQVTMMFWYRQQPGQSLTLIATANQGSEATYESGFVIDKFPISRPNLTFSTLTVSNMSPEDSSIYLCSVVSAKGGNTIYFGEGSWLTVV.

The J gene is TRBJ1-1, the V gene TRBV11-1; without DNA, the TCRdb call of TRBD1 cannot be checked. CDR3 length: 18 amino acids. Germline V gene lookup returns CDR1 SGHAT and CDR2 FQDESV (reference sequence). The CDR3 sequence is CASSLIPGTGGGGGEAFF.

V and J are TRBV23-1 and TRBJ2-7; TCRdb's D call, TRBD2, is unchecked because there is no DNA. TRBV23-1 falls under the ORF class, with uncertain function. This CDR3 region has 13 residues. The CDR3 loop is CASSQPPSYEQYF.

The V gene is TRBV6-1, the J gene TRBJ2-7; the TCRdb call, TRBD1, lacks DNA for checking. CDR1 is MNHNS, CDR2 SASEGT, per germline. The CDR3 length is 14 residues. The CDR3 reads CASKEDRGFSEQYF.

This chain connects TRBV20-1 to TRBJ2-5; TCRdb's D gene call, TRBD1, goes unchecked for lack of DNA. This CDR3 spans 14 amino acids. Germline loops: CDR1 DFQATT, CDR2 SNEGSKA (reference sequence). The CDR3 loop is CSAGLTGKGETQYF.

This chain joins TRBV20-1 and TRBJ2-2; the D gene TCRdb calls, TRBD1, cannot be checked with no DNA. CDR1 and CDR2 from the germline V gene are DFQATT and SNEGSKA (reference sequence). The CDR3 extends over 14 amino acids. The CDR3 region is CSATRDRRAGELFF.

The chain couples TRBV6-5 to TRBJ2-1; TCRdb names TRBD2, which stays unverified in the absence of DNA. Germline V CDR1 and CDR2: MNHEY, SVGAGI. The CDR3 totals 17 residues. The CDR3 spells CASSSGTSGRSYNEQFF.

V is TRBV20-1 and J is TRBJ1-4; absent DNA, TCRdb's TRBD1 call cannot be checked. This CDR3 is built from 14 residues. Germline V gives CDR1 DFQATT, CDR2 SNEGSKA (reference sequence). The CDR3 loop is CSALRQGQNEKLFF.

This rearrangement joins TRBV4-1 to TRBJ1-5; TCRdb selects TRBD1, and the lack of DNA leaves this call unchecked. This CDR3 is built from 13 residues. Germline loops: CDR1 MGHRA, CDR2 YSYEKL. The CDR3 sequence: CASSPPARPPQHF.

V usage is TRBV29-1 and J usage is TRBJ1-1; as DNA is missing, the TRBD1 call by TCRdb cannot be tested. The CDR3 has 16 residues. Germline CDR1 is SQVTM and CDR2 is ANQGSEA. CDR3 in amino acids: CSVEGGRGRPNTEAFF.

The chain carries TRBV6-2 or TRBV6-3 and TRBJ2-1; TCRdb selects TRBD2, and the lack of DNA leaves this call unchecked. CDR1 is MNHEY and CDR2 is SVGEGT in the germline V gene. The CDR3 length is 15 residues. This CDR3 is CASRSRGRALDEQFF.

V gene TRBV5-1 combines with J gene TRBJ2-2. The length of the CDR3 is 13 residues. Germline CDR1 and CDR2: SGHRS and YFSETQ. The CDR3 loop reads CASSLGGTGELFF.

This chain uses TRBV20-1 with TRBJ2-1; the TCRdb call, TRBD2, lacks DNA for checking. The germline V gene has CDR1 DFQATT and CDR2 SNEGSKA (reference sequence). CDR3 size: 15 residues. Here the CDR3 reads CSARGTSGAHNEQFF.

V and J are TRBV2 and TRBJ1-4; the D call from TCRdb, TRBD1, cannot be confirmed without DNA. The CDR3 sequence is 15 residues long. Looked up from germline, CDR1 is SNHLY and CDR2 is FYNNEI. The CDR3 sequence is CASTRGTATNEKLFF.

CDR3: CASSYRENNQPQHF. This chain uses TRBV6-5 with TRBJ1-5. In germline, CDR1 is MNHEY, CDR2 SVGAGI. The CDR3 extends over 14 amino acids.

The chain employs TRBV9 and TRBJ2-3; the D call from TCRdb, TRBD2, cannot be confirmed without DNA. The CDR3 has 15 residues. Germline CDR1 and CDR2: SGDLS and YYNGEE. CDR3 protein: CASSVEGPRGDTQYF.